These T cell receptor beta chains were read from a single sample in a study of blood T cells in healthy people across ages. TCRdb fed the 5' RACE reads into MiXCR, producing one record per CDR3 protein. The sample includes about 1.8 million distinct CDR3 sequences, just under 50% seen only once; the top ten take less than 2.5%. The specimen sequenced was blood. These TCRs come from a woman in her thirties or forties in good health. CDR3s include the opening cysteine and the closing phenylalanine or tryptophan. A D gene is named only where the DNA matches it firmly. For some rows the clone size is stated as once, few or many, or as a class when expanded; others skip it.

V	J	D	size	CDR3	DNA
TRBV9	TRBJ2-4	.	.	CASSVSTGGEHIQYF	TGTGCCAGCAGCGTAAGTACAGGAGGAGAGCACATTCAGTACTTC
TRBV25-1	TRBJ2-5	.	.	CASSGVGYNEQYF	TGTGCCAGCAGCGGGGTTGGCTACAATGAGCAGTACTTC
TRBV3-1	TRBJ2-5	.	.	CASSQDPDQRVQETQYF	TGCGCCAGCAGCCAAGACCCGGACCAACGGGTCCAAGAGACCCAGTACTTC
TRBV6-6	TRBJ2-7	.	few	CASSLFGGNSYEQYF	TGTGCCAGCAGTTTGTTCGGGGGTAACTCCTACGAGCAGTACTTC
TRBV6-5	TRBJ1-2	TRBD1	few	CASYPTGQGSYGYTF	TGTGCCAGCTATCCAACGGGACAGGGGAGCTATGGCTACACCTTC
TRBV6-2/TRBV6-3	TRBJ2-7	.	.	CASSYPHGATYEQYF	TGTGCCAGCAGTTACCCCCACGGAGCTACCTACGAGCAGTACTTC
TRBV19	TRBJ2-5	TRBD1	.	CASSTPMTGSGETQYF	TGTGCCAGTAGTACGCCCATGACAGGGTCGGGAGAGACCCAGTACTTC
TRBV19	TRBJ2-7	.	.	CASSMSLPYERYF	TGTGCCAGTAGTATGTCACTCCCCTACGAGCGGTACTTC
TRBV5-1	TRBJ1-2	.	.	CATNEGGQDIYGYTF	TGCGCCACAAACGAGGGGGGACAAGACATCTATGGCTACACCTTC
TRBV20-1	TRBJ2-1	TRBD1	.	CSARGAAAGTGGYEQFF	TGCAGTGCTAGAGGCGCTGCTGCCGGGACAGGGGGCTATGAGCAGTTCTTC
TRBV7-8	TRBJ2-1	TRBD2	few	CASSLAGLAGLNEQFF	TGTGCCAGCAGCTTGGCGGGACTAGCGGGATTAAATGAGCAGTTCTTC
TRBV20-1	TRBJ1-5	TRBD1	.	CSAGQEFSNQPQHF	TGCAGTGCTGGACAGGAGTTTAGCAATCAGCCCCAGCATTTT
TRBV20-1	TRBJ2-6	.	.	CSAGRDSGANVLTF	TGCAGTGCTGGGAGAGACTCTGGGGCCAACGTCCTGACTTTC
TRBV9	TRBJ2-1	.	few	CASSVAGAGNEQFF	TGTGCCAGCAGCGTAGCGGGGGCCGGGAATGAGCAGTTCTTC
TRBV4-3	TRBJ2-3	.	.	CASSLQSGGTDTQYF	TGCGCCAGCAGCCTCCAATCAGGGGGCACAGATACGCAGTATTTT
TRBV6-1	TRBJ2-6	.	.	CASSLEPGLSLSGANVLTF	TGTGCCAGCAGTCTGGAGCCAGGGCTTTCTTTGTCTGGGGCCAACGTCCTGACTTTC
TRBV5-1	TRBJ1-6	.	.	CASSLEAGRIFPLHF	TGCGCCAGCAGCTTGGAAGCCGGACGGATCTTCCCCCTCCACTTT
TRBV28	TRBJ2-1	.	.	CASSPATGRLEQFF	TGTGCCAGCAGTCCGGCGACGGGGCGCCTTGAGCAGTTCTTC
TRBV15	TRBJ2-1	TRBD1	.	CATSRAQGAGNEQFF	TGTGCCACCAGCAGAGCGCAGGGGGCCGGCAATGAGCAGTTCTTC
TRBV27	TRBJ2-7	.	many	CASSSRGAYEQYF	TGTGCCAGCAGTTCCAGGGGCGCCTACGAGCAGTACTTC
TRBV6-5	TRBJ2-3	.	.	CASSFARGSDTQYF	TGTGCCAGCAGTTTCGCGAGGGGGTCAGATACGCAGTATTTT